These 17 T cell receptor beta chains were all obtained from the same sample, sequenced in a study of T-cell memory formation after mild COVID-19 (dated by TCRdb to the early 2020s). Libraries were made using 5' RACE. The sample was run on an Illumina NovaSeq 6000. The raw public reads went through TCRdb reprocessing: fastp at Q25, MiXCR clone calling, in-frame beta chains kept. One record per CDR3 amino acid sequence lists the most common genes and DNA. The sample table holds hundreds of thousands of distinct CDR3 sequences, of which roughly 20% were seen once. The ten largest clones capture approximately 12% of the sample. The sample comprised PBMCs or a T cell subset sorted from them (not recorded which). Every receptor here comes from an adult woman who had mild COVID-19 (a few samples of this study predate the infection). The sample titles of this study are shuffled in the database, so cell type and time point are left out; the donor was told from shared clones.

The chain employs TRBV12-3 or TRBV12-4 and TRBJ2-3, with D possibly called TRBD1 or TRBD2 (6 bases each). With 2 bases removed from V and 2 bases from J, the gap between germline ends came to 11 bases. The CDR3 is 15 amino acids. CDR3 sequence reads: CASSLIGGLTDTQYF. The CDR3 region has the DNA TGTGCCAGCAGTTTAATCGGGGGCCTCACAGATACGCAGTATTTT.

CDR3 residues: CASSSSWGAGEQYF. DNA of the CDR3: TGTGCCAGCAGCTCCAGTTGGGGGGCAGGGGAGCAGTACTTC. The chain has TRBV7-2 and TRBJ2-7; the D gene could be TRBD1 or TRBD2 (6 bases each). Per the germline V gene, CDR1 is SGHTA and CDR2 is FQGNSA. This CDR3 spans 14 amino acids. V gave up 4 bases and J gave up 7 bases, with 17 bases separating them.

This clonotype has a handful of counts. The chain uses TRBV3-1 and TRBJ1-5, with D hard to call. The V end lost 3 bases, the J end lost 2 bases, and 17 bases lay between the germline ends. CDR1 LGHDT and CDR2 YNNKEL come from the germline V gene (reference sequence). The CDR3 covers 17 residues. The CDR3 here is CASSHQGGSGGNQPQHF. The CDR3 DNA follows: TGTGCCAGCAGCCATCAAGGCGGAAGTGGAGGCAATCAGCCCCAGCATTTT.

This clonotype has more than one count but fewer than ten. The rearrangement joins TRBV12-3 or TRBV12-4 to TRBJ1-2; D ambiguous. Trimming shortened V by 2 bases and J by 4 bases, and 8 bases separated the two germline ends. The CDR3 totals 13 residues. The CDR3 coding sequence is TGTGCCAGCAGTTTATCCACCAGCTATGGCTACACCTTC. It yields the protein CASSLSTSYGYTF.

This clonotype appeared a few times. The rearrangement joins TRBV6-2 or TRBV6-3 to TRBJ2-6; weak D call: TRBD1 (5 bases). CDR1 MNHEY and CDR2 SVGEGT come from the germline V gene. V shed 7 bases and J shed 3 bases, with 13 bases lying between them. This CDR3 spans 15 amino acids. The CDR3 loop is CASTKRGDGANVLTF. The CDR3, as DNA: TGTGCCAGCACCAAAAGGGGTGATGGGGCCAACGTCCTGACTTTC.

This clonotype appeared a few times. The chain links TRBV19 to TRBJ1-5; 7 nucleotides match TRBD1. Germline-derived CDR1 and CDR2 are LNHDA and SQIVND (reference sequence). V was clipped by 11 bases and J by 6 bases; unmatched bases: 7. This CDR3 comprises 12 residues. The CDR3 here is CASAPGGQPQHF. The CDR3 DNA reads as TGTGCCTCAGCACCAGGGGGTCAGCCCCAGCATTTT.

This clonotype was counted at least ten times. The V gene is TRBV24-1, the J gene TRBJ2-2, with 7 bases matching TRBD2. The CDR3 sequence is 16 residues long. The trim removed 4 bases at V and 2 bases at J, leaving 6 bases unmatched. Germline assignment: CDR1 KGHDR and CDR2 SFDVKD. The CDR3 protein is CATSDLGRGNTGELFF. CDR3 coding DNA: TGTGCCACCAGTGACCTGGGGAGGGGTAACACCGGGGAGCTGTTTTTT.

This clonotype was counted only a few times. The V call is TRBV24-1, the J call TRBJ2-1; tentative D call: TRBD2 (5 bases). The CDR3 loop spans 15 amino acids. The V gene lost 8 bases and the J gene lost 5 bases, with 18 bases spanning the gap. CDR1 is KGHDR, CDR2 SFDVKD, per germline. The CDR3 loop reads CATKGRLDGDNEQFF. In DNA form, the CDR3 reads TGTGCCACCAAGGGCCGTCTCGACGGGGACAATGAGCAGTTCTTC.

This chain connects TRBV12-3 or TRBV12-4 to TRBJ2-7, with 10 bases that match TRBD2. CDR3 size: 14 residues. V was clipped by 3 bases and J by 6 bases; unmatched bases: 5. DNA for the CDR3: TGTGCCAGCAGTTTTTTAGCGGGGGGAATCGAGCAGTACTTC. This translates into CASSFLAGGIEQYF.

This chain uses TRBV10-3 with TRBJ2-7, with D perhaps given as TRBD1 or TRBD2 (5 bases each). CDR1 ENHRY and CDR2 SYGVKD come from the germline V gene. The CDR3 runs to 13 residues. V shed 6 bases and J shed 3 bases, with 12 bases lying between them. The CDR3 sequence is CAIRPGPGYEQYF. The CDR3 coding sequence is TGTGCCATCAGACCGGGACCGGGCTACGAGCAGTACTTC.

This clonotype was counted a few times. The chain has TRBV5-1 and TRBJ2-7, with 10 bases identical to TRBD2. The CDR3 consists of 16 residues. CDR1 and CDR2 from the germline V gene are SGHRS and YFSETQ. V lost 6 bases and J lost 12; bases outside the gene matches: 21. This CDR3 reads CASTTSPSGGVGGRYF. CDR3 nucleotide sequence: TGCGCCAGCACCACCTCTCCCAGCGGGGGGGTAGGAGGTCGGTACTTC.

This clonotype was seen more than once but under ten times. V gene TRBV6-6 combines with J gene TRBJ1-1, with D maybe TRBD1 (5 bases). The CDR3 has 12 residues. CDR1 and CDR2 from the germline V gene are MNHNY and SVGAGI (reference sequence). V gave up 1 base and J gave up 8 bases, with 8 bases separating them. CDR3 DNA: TGTGCCAGCAGTTACTTGGGGGACGAAGCTTTCTTT. Its protein product is CASSYLGDEAFF.

This clonotype was seen a handful of times. The chain employs TRBV6-5 and TRBJ1-1; tentatively, D is TRBD1 (5 bases). This CDR3 has 15 amino acids. V gave up 5 bases and J gave up 1 base, with 14 bases separating them. Germline-derived CDR1 and CDR2 are MNHEY and SVGAGI. CDR3 loop: CASSRGVGRNTEAFF. CDR3 DNA sequence: TGTGCCAGCAGTCGCGGGGTGGGGCGGAACACTGAAGCTTTCTTT.

This clonotype was seen a few times. The chain uses TRBV7-9 and TRBJ2-1, with TRBD1 identical over 7 bases. The CDR3 length is 15 residues. CDR1 SEHNR and CDR2 FQNEAQ come from the germline V gene (reference sequence). Trimming took 4 bases from V and 2 from J; bases not matched to a gene: 5. CDR3 sequence reads: CASSSPGQTYNEQFF. CDR3 DNA: TGTGCCAGCAGCTCGCCGGGACAGACCTACAATGAGCAGTTCTTC.

This chain connects TRBV11-2 to TRBJ2-2; 7 nucleotides line up with TRBD2. The CDR3 loop spans 15 amino acids. CDR1 is SGHAT and CDR2 is FQNNGV in the germline V gene. Unmatched junction bases numbered 11, after V lost 4 bases and J lost 9 bases. The CDR3 here is CASSSAGLSVRELFF. The CDR3, as DNA: TGTGCCAGCAGCTCAGCGGGACTTAGCGTCCGGGAGCTGTTTTTT.

The chain carries TRBV5-4 and TRBJ2-1; tentative D call: TRBD2 (5 bases). The CDR3 totals 16 residues. V was trimmed by 6 bases and J by 7 bases, leaving 23 bases between them. In germline, CDR1 is SGHNT, CDR2 YYREEE (reference sequence). The chain's CDR3 is CASTSGGSALRNEQFF. CDR3 coding DNA: TGTGCCAGCACCTCTGGAGGTTCCGCATTGAGGAATGAGCAGTTCTTC.

This clonotype was seen at least ten times. The chain recombines TRBV11-3 with TRBJ2-1; TRBD2 aligns across 8 bases. V trimming: 3 bases; J trimming: 6 bases; junction bases outside the gene matches: 1. CDR3 length: 13 amino acids. Per germline, CDR1 SGHNT and CDR2 YENEEA. For the CDR3, the DNA is TGTGCCAGCAGCTTGGGGACTAGCAATGAGCAGTTCTTC. Residues: CASSLGTSNEQFF.